This record covers a single T cell receptor beta chain. Antigen: not known. The sort gate was single viable CD3+CD4+CD8-CD45RO+ cells for memory CD4+ T cells. These data come from a study of memory CD4+ T cells and cytomegalovirus serostatus. In the study overall: Healthy Belgian adult donors included fewer than 10 CMV-positive and some 24 CMV-negative people.

Whole-study results and caveats: The CMV-associated TCR signature appears largely within the CD4+ memory repertoire. Of approximately 160 reported CMV TCRbeta sequences, around 63 were found in memory CD4+ repertoires.

The ends were cut back, 1 base at V and 6 bases at J, with 12 bases in the middle. The germline V gene encodes CDR1 SEHNR and CDR2 FQNEAQ (reference sequence). This CDR3 has 15 amino acids. The assay was immunoSEQ multiplex PCR, and TCRdb's table has in-frame clones only and misses some. Of some 73,000 clones in the sample, under 80% were seen once. V and J are TRBV7-9 and TRBJ2-2; D uncertain. Material: memory CD4+ T cells from blood. This clonotype originated in an adult in good health and CMV-seropositive. CDR3 region: CASSLDGVRAGELFF. The CDR3 coding sequence is TGTGCCAGCAGCTTAGACGGAGTTCGGGCCGGGGAGCTGTTTTTT.